Sequencing of this TCR beta chain was carried out in a study of CD8 T cells in ankylosing spondylitis (TCRdb year 2017). A note on the overall study: To find TCR variants linked to disease, the study profiled T cell receptor beta repertoires in ankylosing spondylitis patients and healthy donors. Peripheral blood was sampled, and synovial fluid was additionally collected from ankylosing spondylitis patients. The whole study cohort included 108 healthy donors and over 20 ankylosing spondylitis patients. Study-wide conclusions, independent of this receptor: Significant enrichment of the disease-linked clones was reported in matched synovial fluid samples from ankylosing spondylitis patients. A CD8+ phenotype was shown by the disease-linked clones, which were found at relatively low frequencies in peripheral blood. Some TCR beta motif variants had previously been reported in synovial fluid and blood of reactive arthritis patients, which suggested common disease-initiation mechanisms. Blood from ankylosing spondylitis patients appeared to be characterized by a TCR beta motif made up of several highly homologous amino acid variants.

The CDR1 and CDR2 encoded by the germline V gene (reference sequence) are DFQATT and SNEGSKA. Trimming leaves V shorter by 7 bases and J shorter by 3 bases, with the junction holding 14 bases beyond the gene matches. From its cysteine to its phenylalanine, the CDR3 spans 17 amino acids. CDR3 DNA is the only sequence kept; it has 51 bases, read in frame from the first base. There are a few counts of this clonotype. Its antigen is still unknown. No base-level quality is on record; no much larger clone is a single base apart. TCRdb names Illumina HiSeq 2500 as the instrument used. Quantitative 5'-RACE with molecular barcodes was the method used to prepare the TCR beta libraries. On the study's bioinformatics: Disease-linked TCR variants were identified with a new computational method built on a probabilistic model of VDJ rearrangement. In TCRdb, the public reads were trimmed at Q25 with fastp and aligned with MiXCR, with productive beta chains retained. Merged by CDR3 protein, the rows form single entries marked with the most common genes and DNA. It is TCRdb's table, rather than the study itself, that gives the V and J calls and clone size. The sample table lists roughly 180,000 distinct CDR3 sequences, around a tenth of them with a count of one. Of the sample, roughly 15% falls within the top ten clones.

This receptor was taken from a female donor with ankylosing spondylitis or in good health (not recorded which). The sequenced material came from blood, either unsorted or a sorted T cell fraction (not recorded which). This chain is built from TRBV20-1 and TRBJ2-5; 13 middle bases align to TRBD2. The sequenced DNA: TGCAGTGTCTCTTCCTACAGGACTAGCGGGAGTGAAGAGACCCAGTACTTC. It encodes CSVSSYRTSGSEETQYF.